One and the same sample provided the 15 T cell receptor beta chains below, sequenced in a study of T cell responses to AZD1222 COVID-19 vaccine. Profiling relied on immunoSEQ multiplex PCR, and the TCRdb table lists in-frame clones only, not all of them. The sample comprises over 85,000 clones, approximately 81% of which are singletons, and over 15% rests with the top ten. This specimen was peripheral blood, taken on day 0 of AZD1222 vaccination. Source of these receptors: an adult in good health.

The chain is built from TRBV2 and TRBJ1-2; D is ambiguous. The V and J ends lost 3 bases and 3 bases respectively, with 8 bases between them. CDR3 length equals 13 residues. CDR1 SNHLY and CDR2 FYNNEI come from the germline V gene. CDR3 in amino acids: CASSDAGYYGYTF. The CDR3 DNA reads as TGTGCCAGCAGTGACGCCGGCTACTATGGCTACACCTTC. Full variable domain (rest looked up from reference TRBV2 and TRBJ1-2): EPEVTQTPSHQVTQMGQEVILRCVPISNHLYFYWYRQILGQKVEFLVSFYNNEISEKSEIFDDQFSVERPDGSNFTLKIRSTKLEDSAMYFCASSDAGYYGYTFGSGTRLTVV.

V is TRBV5-1 and J is TRBJ1-1; the D is unclear. Germline CDR1 SGHRS, CDR2 YFSETQ. Trimming shortened V by 4 bases and J by 5 bases, and 12 bases separated the two germline ends. CDR3 length equals 13 residues. Here the CDR3 reads CASSLGMETEAFF. CDR3 DNA sequence: TGCGCCAGCAGCCTGGGGATGGAAACTGAAGCTTTCTTT. Full variable domain (remainder filled in from reference TRBV5-1 and TRBJ1-1): KAGVTQTPRYLIKTRGQQVTLSCSPISGHRSVSWYQQTPGQGLQFLFEYFSETQRNKGNFPGRFSGRQFSNSRSEMNVSTLELGDSALYLCASSLGMETEAFFGQGTRLTVV.

This clone came up a few times. A junction boundary mismatches the germline segment, possibly from a read error. The chain has TRBV7-7 and TRBJ2-2; 9 bases agree with TRBD2. Germline V lookup: CDR1 SSHAT, CDR2 FNYEAQ (reference sequence). The CDR3 is 16 amino acids. Written as DNA, the CDR3 is TGTGCTAGCAGCGCCGGGACTAGCCTTGATACCGGGGAGCTGTTTTTT. It encodes CASSAGTSLDTGELFF.

This chain joins TRBV2 and TRBJ1-6, with D hard to call. Germline V gene data show CDR1 as SNHLY and CDR2 as FYNNEI. CDR3 length: 15 residues. Trimming took off 2 bases at V and 5 bases at J, with 10 bases between the two ends. CDR3 sequence (DNA): TGTGCCAGCAGTGAAAGGGCAGTTAATAATTCACCCCTCCACTTT. It is translated as CASSERAVNNSPLHF.

The chain uses TRBV7-8 and TRBJ1-2, with unresolved D. In germline, CDR1 is SGHVS, CDR2 FQNEAQ. Trimming removed 3 bases at V and 3 bases at J, with 23 bases between. This CDR3 contains 18 residues. The CDR3 nucleotides are TGTGCCAGCAGCTTCGACCGCCCCTATCCCTCCGGGGACTATGGCTACACCTTC. Translated, it gives CASSFDRPYPSGDYGYTF.

The chain employs TRBV6-2 or TRBV6-3 and TRBJ2-2, with 8 bases aligning to TRBD2. The V gene end was trimmed by 2 bases and the J gene end by 6 bases; junction bases not matched to a gene: 2. This CDR3 contains 14 residues. Germline-derived CDR1 and CDR2 are MNHEY and SVGEGT. The CDR3 is CASSYAAGAGELFF. CDR3 coding DNA: TGTGCCAGCAGTTACGCAGCGGGGGCCGGGGAGCTGTTTTTT.

This CDR3 reads CASSQDGTAQRGYTF. The CDR3 nucleotides are TGCGCCAGCAGCCAAGATGGGACGGCCCAGAGGGGCTACACCTTC. This chain links TRBV4-3 with TRBJ1-2; the D gene is possibly TRBD1 (5 bases). Trimming pared 0 bases from V and 8 bases from J, leaving 16 bases between. The germline CDR1 and CDR2 sequences are LGHNA and YSLEER. This CDR3 spans 15 amino acids.

This chain uses TRBV29-1 with TRBJ2-2; D not certain. The germline V gene has CDR1 SQVTM and CDR2 ANQGSEA. The CDR3 length is 11 residues. With 4 bases removed from V and 6 bases from J, the gap between germline ends came to 6 bases. The CDR3 reads CSVVVSGELFF. The CDR3 region has the DNA TGCAGCGTTGTAGTTTCCGGGGAGCTGTTTTTT.

V usage is TRBV27 and J usage is TRBJ2-7; tentatively, D is TRBD2 (6 bases). The germline CDR1 and CDR2 sequences are MNHEY and SMNVEV (reference sequence). The V end lost 5 bases, the J end lost 0 bases, and 20 bases lay between the germline ends. The CDR3 runs to 17 residues. The CDR3: CASSHPLRDGSSYEQYV. The CDR3 DNA sequence: TGTGCCAGCAGTCACCCCCTCCGGGACGGGAGCTCCTACGAGCAGTACGTC.

The gene calls are TRBV9 and TRBJ1-6; D is undetermined. The CDR3 runs to 15 residues. Germline-derived CDR1 and CDR2 are SGDLS and YYNGEE. V lost 1 base, J lost 6 bases, and 11 bases lay in between. CDR3 coding DNA: TGTGCCAGCAGCGTAACCCCAGTAGGTAATTCACCCCTCCACTTT. The encoded protein is CASSVTPVGNSPLHF.

This chain connects TRBV6-4 to TRBJ2-3; D tentatively fits TRBD1 or TRBD2 (6 bases each). V was cut by 2 bases and J by 0 bases, with 9 bases left in between. Germline CDR1 MRHNA, CDR2 SNTAGT. CDR3 size: 15 residues. The CDR3 region has the DNA TGTGCCAGCAGTGACCGGGGGCTAAGCACAGATACGCAGTATTTT. It is translated as CASSDRGLSTDTQYF.

The CDR3 spells CASSVGEAFF. The DNA of the CDR3 is TGTGCCAGCAGCGTCGGGGAAGCTTTCTTT. The rearrangement uses TRBV7-6 and TRBJ1-1; D uncertain. CDR3 length equals 10 residues. The germline gives CDR1 SGHVS, CDR2 FNYEAQ. The V and J ends lost 5 bases and 8 bases respectively, with 6 bases between them.

The chain employs TRBV9 and TRBJ2-5; 7 bases line up with TRBD1. V gave up 2 bases and J gave up 5 bases; unmatched junction bases: 6. The CDR3 is 14 amino acids. Germline V CDR1 and CDR2: SGDLS, YYNGEE. The CDR3 DNA reads as TGTGCCAGCAGCGTGAGGGGGCTCGGGGAGACCCAGTACTTC. The encoded protein is CASSVRGLGETQYF. Together with reference TRBV9 and TRBJ2-5, the CDR3 gives the full variable domain: DSGVTQTPKHLITATGQRVTLRCSPRSGDLSVYWYQQSLDQGLQFLIQYYNGEERAKGNILERFSAQQFPDLHSELNLSSLELGDSALYFCASSVRGLGETQYFGPGTRLLVL.

This chain links TRBV28 with TRBJ2-7, with 7 bases lining up with TRBD1. The CDR3 runs 16 residues. The trim removed 5 bases at V and 0 bases at J, leaving 10 bases unmatched. Germline V gene lookup returns CDR1 MDHEN and CDR2 SYDVKM. In nucleotides, the CDR3 is TGTGCCAGCAGTACTCAGGACAGGCCCCTCTCCTACGAGCAGTACTTC. Its translation is CASSTQDRPLSYEQYF.

The J gene is TRBJ1-5, the V gene TRBV27; tentatively, D is TRBD1 (6 bases). The CDR3 runs to 16 residues. Trimming shortened V by 2 bases and J by 0 bases, and 11 bases separated the two germline ends. Germline-derived CDR1 and CDR2 are MNHEY and SMNVEV (reference sequence). The CDR3 DNA follows: TGTGCCAGCAGTTTAACGGCAGGGGCTAGCAATCAGCCCCAGCATTTT. It codes for CASSLTAGASNQPQHF.